A selection of T cell receptor beta chains follows, all from one sample in a study of shared clonotypes between healthy human individuals. The protocol was immunoSEQ multiplex PCR, while the TCRdb copy is restricted to in-frame clones and leaves out a portion. The sample yields more than 2,000,000 clones, just over 90% seen once. Source material: naive CD4+ T cells from PBMCs. The receptors were sampled from a man aged 18 to 30 in good health. Some clones in this sample may be carry-over from other donors' samples. Both conserved end residues are part of each CDR3. D genes are given only for firm matches. Some rows have no size entry. The others give once, few or many, or a class for an expanded clone.

j_call clone_size d_call v_call cdr3_nt cdr3_aa
TRBJ1-1 once NA TRBV5-1 TGCGCCAGCAGCTTGAGGGCTAGGGACACTGAAGCTTTCTTT CASSLRARDTEAFF
TRBJ1-2 NA TRBD1 TRBV25-1 TGTGCCAGCAGTGACTCACGACAGGGGCGCGGGGGCTACACCTTC CASSDSRQGRGGYTF
TRBJ2-3 NA NA TRBV6-1 TGTGCCAGCACCACCCAGGGATCCACAGATACGCAGTATTTT CASTTQGSTDTQYF
TRBJ2-1 NA TRBD1 TRBV29-1 TGCAGCGCAACCTGGGACAGAAACAATGAGCAGTTCTTC CSATWDRNNEQFF
TRBJ2-7 once NA TRBV6-1 TGTGCCAGCAGCCGGACAGTACTCTACGAGCAGTACTTC CASSRTVLYEQYF
TRBJ1-1 NA NA TRBV29-1 TGCAGCGTTGAGGCACGGAGGGGGGACACTGAAGCTTTCTTT CSVEARRGDTEAFF
TRBJ1-4 NA NA TRBV19 TGTGCCAGTAGCGACAGACCTAATGAAAAACTGTTTTTT CASSDRPNEKLFF
TRBJ2-7 NA NA TRBV10-3 TGTGCCATCAGTGAGAGGGCCGCAGGGCGTGGCGAGCAGTACTTC CAISERAAGRGEQYF
TRBJ2-7 NA NA TRBV25-1 TGTGCCAGCAGGAAGACAGGAGATCTGGGGGAGCAGTACTTC CASRKTGDLGEQYF
TRBJ2-7 NA NA TRBV6-6 TGTGCCAGCACCCAGGACAGTTATAGCTCCTACGAGCAGTACTTC CASTQDSYSSYEQYF
TRBJ1-5 NA TRBD1 TRBV6-6 TGTGCCAGCAGTTACACAGGGGGCGGCCAGCCCCAGCATTTT CASSYTGGGQPQHF
TRBJ1-1 NA TRBD1 TRBV27 TGTGCCAGCAGTTTATCTGTGCAGGGGGCCCTAATGAACACTGAAGCTTTCTTT CASSLSVQGALMNTEAFF
TRBJ2-7 NA NA TRBV23-1 TGTGCCCCGGCAGCTGCAGACGCGCAGTACTTC CAPAAADAQYF
TRBJ2-2 NA NA TRBV7-9 TGTGCCAGCAGCTTCTTTGAGCCGAACACCGGGGAGCTGTTTTTT CASSFFEPNTGELFF
TRBJ1-1 NA TRBD1 TRBV10-3 TGTGCCATCAGTGATAGGGGGCTCGGGGGCACTGAAGCTTTCTTT CAISDRGLGGTEAFF
TRBJ2-5 NA NA TRBV19 TGTGCCAGTAGATCGTTGACTCTCTCCGGAGAGACCCAGTACTTC CASRSLTLSGETQYF
TRBJ2-3 NA TRBD2 TRBV10-1 TGCGCCAGCAGTGAGACTAGCGGGGTACCAGATACGCAGTATTTT CASSETSGVPDTQYF
TRBJ1-2 few NA TRBV7-3 TGTGCCAGCAGCTTAGGGGCCAGCTATGGCTACACCTTC CASSLGASYGYTF
TRBJ1-2 NA NA TRBV10-2 TGCGCCAGCAGTTTCGACCGATATGGCTACACCTTC CASSFDRYGYTF
TRBJ2-2 NA NA TRBV27 TGTGCCAGCGGGGACCTAGGCGGGGAGCTGTTTTTT CASGDLGGELFF
TRBJ2-3 NA NA TRBV7-9 TGTGCCAGCAGCTCGGGCCACGGTACGCAGTATTTT CASSSGHGTQYF
TRBJ1-6 NA NA TRBV9 TGTGCCAGCAGCGACAGGGCCAATTCACCCCTCCACTTT CASSDRANSPLHF
TRBJ2-1 NA NA TRBV29-1 TGCAGCGTTGAGGGACTTGTGGAGGTGAATGAGCAGTTCTTC CSVEGLVEVNEQFF
TRBJ2-6 NA NA TRBV7-3 TGTGCCAGCAGCTTAGAAATCCCATCGACGCGCTCTGGGGCCAACGTCCTGACTTTC CASSLEIPSTRSGANVLTF
TRBJ2-6 NA NA TRBV7-8 TGTGCCAGCAGCTCCCCAAGGGGTAAAGACTTCTCTGGGGCCAACGTCCTGACTTTC CASSSPRGKDFSGANVLTF
TRBJ2-7 NA NA TRBV28 TGTGCCAGCAGTGGGATGAGTCCCAAGGGCTCCTACGAGCAGTACTTC CASSGMSPKGSYEQYF
TRBJ2-6 once NA TRBV4-1 TGCGCCAGCAGCCTCCGCGGCGGGGCCGGCTCTGGGGCCAACGTCCTGACTTTC CASSLRGGAGSGANVLTF
TRBJ2-3 NA TRBD2 TRBV6-4 TGTGCCAGCAGTGCTCCTAGCGGGAGGGCGGGGACGCAGTATTTT CASSAPSGRAGTQYF
TRBJ2-5 NA TRBD2 TRBV30 TGTGCCTGGACCCACGGACTAGCGGGAGGGGAGACCCAGTACTTC CAWTHGLAGGETQYF
TRBJ1-1 NA NA TRBV6-4 TGTGCCAGCAGGAGGACGGGCGGTACTGAAGCTTTCTTT CASRRTGGTEAFF
TRBJ1-1 NA NA TRBV7-9 TGTGCCAGCAGCATGCCGGGACGGAACACTGAAGCTTTCTTT CASSMPGRNTEAFF
TRBJ2-2 NA NA TRBV11-2 TGTGCCAGCAGCTGGGGGGTGGACACCGGGGAGCTGTTTTTT CASSWGVDTGELFF
TRBJ2-7 NA TRBD2 TRBV6-5 TGTGCCAGCAGTTTCGGGGGGAGCTACGAGCAGTACTTC CASSFGGSYEQYF
TRBJ1-1 NA NA TRBV6-5 TGTGCCAGCAGTTATTCCAACACCCGCCCTGCCGCTTTCTTT CASSYSNTRPAAFF
TRBJ2-5 NA TRBD1 TRBV7-2 TGTGCCAGCAGCCTGACGACAGGGGCAGGAGGAGAGACCCAGTACTTC CASSLTTGAGGETQYF
TRBJ1-6 NA NA TRBV11-2 TGTGCCAGCAGCCCTCCGGAGTCACCCCTCCACTTT CASSPPESPLHF
TRBJ1-1 NA NA TRBV6-1 TGTGCCAGCAGGATAGAGGGAGGGTCCACTGAAGCTTTCTTT CASRIEGGSTEAFF
TRBJ1-2 NA TRBD1 TRBV27 TGTGCCAGCAGCACTGGTTTCAGGGGGTTCGACGGCTACACCTTC CASSTGFRGFDGYTF
TRBJ2-5 NA NA TRBV18 TGTGCCAGCTCACCTACCTGGGGGGCTCTGGAGACCCAGTACTTC CASSPTWGALETQYF
TRBJ1-1 NA NA TRBV18 TGTGCCAGCTCGGGCGGAGCTCAGGGGAACACTGAAGCTTTCTTT CASSGGAQGNTEAFF
TRBJ2-7 NA TRBD1 TRBV5-1 TGCGCCAGCAGCCTTAGTGCCGGGACAGGGAACGACGAGCAGTACTTC CASSLSAGTGNDEQYF
TRBJ1-4 NA NA TRBV11-2 TGTGCCAGCACCTCCCGCCAGGGAGATAATGAAAAACTGTTTTTT CASTSRQGDNEKLFF
TRBJ2-3 NA NA TRBV10-2 TGCGCCAGCAGCCTTACAGATACGCAGTATTTT CASSLTDTQYF
TRBJ1-2 NA NA TRBV2 TGTGCCAGCAGCGCGACACCAGATACTTCGTATGGCTACACCTTC CASSATPDTSYGYTF
TRBJ2-2 NA TRBD1 TRBV6-5 TGTGCCAGCAGTTATACGGACAGGCGCACCGGGGAGCTGTTTTTT CASSYTDRRTGELFF
TRBJ2-7 NA NA TRBV2 TGTGCCAGCAGTGAAGAGGGAGGAGGGGCGGATGGACCTTACGAGCAGTACTTC CASSEEGGGADGPYEQYF
TRBJ2-6 NA NA TRBV10-3 TGTGCCATCAGTGAATTCTCTGGGGCCAACGTCCTGACTTTC CAISEFSGANVLTF
TRBJ2-7 NA TRBD2 TRBV7-2 TGTGCCAGCAGCTACGGGACTAGGATTTACGAGCAGTACTTC CASSYGTRIYEQYF
TRBJ1-3 NA NA TRBV7-3 TGTGCCAGCAGCTTAGGTGCAGGCCCTTCTGGAAACACCATATATTTT CASSLGAGPSGNTIYF
TRBJ2-5 NA TRBD1 TRBV5-1 TGCGCCAGCAGCTTGGGCAGGGGGACGGGAGAGACCCAGTACTTC CASSLGRGTGETQYF
TRBJ1-1 once TRBD1 TRBV7-8 TGTGCCAGCAGCGCGCAGACAGGGATAGTTGACACTGAAGCTTTCTTT CASSAQTGIVDTEAFF
TRBJ1-5 NA TRBD1 TRBV6-1 TGTGCCAGCATTGGGCAGGGGGGCAATCAGCCCCAGCATTTT CASIGQGGNQPQHF
TRBJ1-2 NA TRBD1 TRBV10-3 TGTGCCATCAGTGAGATGGGGACAGGGGACTATGGCTACACCTTC CAISEMGTGDYGYTF
TRBJ2-5 NA TRBD2 TRBV11-2 TGTGCCAGCAGCCGAATCTTGACTAGCGGGAGCCAAGAGACCCAGTACTTC CASSRILTSGSQETQYF
TRBJ2-1 NA TRBD2 TRBV4-1 TGCGCCAGCAGCCAAGAGGCGGGGACTAGCGGGAGGCTCAGCTCCTACAATGAGCAGTTCTTC CASSQEAGTSGRLSSYNEQFF
TRBJ1-4 NA NA TRBV5-1 TGCGCCAGCAGCCCAGGACAAGGGGGTGAAAAACTGTTTTTT CASSPGQGGEKLFF
TRBJ2-7 NA TRBD1 TRBV5-1 TGCGCCAGCAGCTCGGTCCCGGGACAGGGAGTATCCCGATCCTACGAGCAGTACTTC CASSSVPGQGVSRSYEQYF
TRBJ2-3 NA NA TRBV5-4 TGTGCCAGCAGCTTGAGTCCACTGCGCGCAGATACGCAGTATTTT CASSLSPLRADTQYF
TRBJ2-6 few TRBD1 TRBV4-3 TGCGCCAGCAGCCAAGCCCCAGGGGGAGATGGGGCCAACGTCCTGACTTTC CASSQAPGGDGANVLTF